Following are 31 T cell receptor beta chains from one sample sequenced in a study of blood T cell repertoires in COVID-19. Assay: immunoSEQ multiplex PCR; the TCRdb copy retains only in-frame clones and omits some. The sample lists around 310,000 clones, under 90% occurring once. Sequencing used PBMCs or T cells enriched from blood (not recorded which). The receptors come from a woman in her twenties or thirties who had recovered from COVID-19.

The chain has TRBV12-3 or TRBV12-4 and TRBJ2-2, with D tentatively TRBD2 (5 bases). The ends were cut back, 1 base at V and 6 bases at J, with 6 bases in the middle. There are 13 residues in the CDR3. The CDR3 loop reads CASSLGESGELFF. The CDR3 bases are TGTGCCAGCAGTTTAGGGGAGTCCGGGGAGCTGTTTTTT.

The V gene is TRBV7-2, the J gene TRBJ1-4; perhaps TRBD1 as D (5 bases). Germline V gene sequence: CDR1 SGHTA, CDR2 FQGNSA. This CDR3 contains 14 residues. V gave up 2 bases and J gave up 8 bases, with 12 bases separating them. DNA of the CDR3: TGTGCCAGCAGCTTATCAGGGATCGAAGAAAAACTGTTTTTT. The encoded protein is CASSLSGIEEKLFF.

This clone is a singleton in its sample. The chain recombines TRBV6-2 or TRBV6-3 with TRBJ1-2, with D possibly being TRBD1 (5 bases). CDR3 length: 12 amino acids. Trimming shortened V by 2 bases and J by 14 bases, and 15 bases separated the two germline ends. CDR1 is MNHEY and CDR2 is SVGEGT in the germline V gene. As DNA, the CDR3 is TGTGCCAGCAGTTACCACGCCTGGGGGGAAACCTTC. This translates into CASSYHAWGETF.

This clone was seen once. The chain joins TRBV11-2 to TRBJ2-7; 9 bases are shared with TRBD2. From germline, CDR1 is SGHAT and CDR2 FQNNGV. The CDR3 has 16 residues. J lost 2 bases, V lost 4 bases, and 9 bases had no gene match. The CDR3 loop is CASSSPPAGGPYEQYF. The CDR3 DNA sequence: TGTGCCAGCAGCTCACCCCCCGCGGGAGGGCCCTACGAGCAGTACTTC. Supplemented by reference TRBV11-2 and TRBJ2-7, the full variable domain reads EAGVAQSPRYKIIEKRQSVAFWCNPISGHATLYWYQQILGQGPKLLIQFQNNGVVDDSQLPKDRFSAERLKGVDSTLKIQPAKLEDSAVYLCASSSPPAGGPYEQYFGPGTRLTVT.

V is TRBV7-9 and J is TRBJ1-6; 7 bases line up with TRBD1. This CDR3 contains 17 residues. The germline CDR1 and CDR2 sequences are SEHNR and FQNEAQ (reference sequence). Unmatched junction bases numbered 11, after V lost 5 bases and J lost 4 bases. CDR3 bases: TGTGCCAGCAGCCCCACCCGCGGGACAGATTATAATTCACCCCTCCACTTT. It specifies CASSPTRGTDYNSPLHF.

V gene TRBV11-2 combines with J gene TRBJ2-7, with 8 bases identical to TRBD1. The CDR3 is made up of 16 amino acids. The germline V gene has CDR1 SGHAT and CDR2 FQNNGV. The V and J ends lost 7 bases and 0 bases, in that order; junction bases with no gene match: 11. Written as DNA, the CDR3 is TGTGCCAGCATCCGGGGACCCGGGACAGGCTCCTACGAGCAGTACTTC. It is translated as CASIRGPGTGSYEQYF.

There are a few counts of this clone. The gene calls are TRBV25-1 and TRBJ1-2; tentatively, D is TRBD1 (5 bases). Looked up from germline, CDR1 is MGHDK and CDR2 is SYGVNS. CDR3 size: 15 residues. The V end lost 0 bases, the J end lost 8 bases, and 16 bases lay between the germline ends. The CDR3, as DNA: TGTGCCAGCAGTGAATATATTCGGGGGGGTGTGGGCTACACCTTC. Its protein is CASSEYIRGGVGYTF.

This clone was found a few times. The chain joins TRBV27 to TRBJ1-1; D gene ambiguous. CDR1 is MNHEY and CDR2 is SMNVEV in the germline V gene (reference sequence). The V end lost 4 bases, the J end lost 3 bases, and 15 bases lay between the germline ends. The CDR3 spans 15 residues. The CDR3 spells CASSSKWRGDTEAFF. Here the CDR3 DNA reads TGTGCCAGCAGTTCCAAGTGGCGGGGAGACACTGAAGCTTTCTTT.

The rearrangement links TRBV5-1 to TRBJ1-2, with TRBD1 matching 9 bases. Trimming cost V 4 bases and J 9 bases; bases outside gene matches: 7. CDR3 size: 13 residues. Germline lookup yields CDR1 SGHRS and CDR2 YFSETQ. CDR3 DNA: TGCGCCAGCAGCAGGGACAGGGAAGGGAGCTACACCTTC. Translating it yields CASSRDREGSYTF. Full variable domain (outside the CDR3, taken from reference TRBV5-1 and TRBJ1-2): KAGVTQTPRYLIKTRGQQVTLSCSPISGHRSVSWYQQTPGQGLQFLFEYFSETQRNKGNFPGRFSGRQFSNSRSEMNVSTLELGDSALYLCASSRDREGSYTFGSGTRLTVV.

The chain employs TRBV5-1 and TRBJ1-1, with a weak D call TRBD1 (6 bases). The CDR3 runs 15 residues. Germline CDR1 is SGHRS and CDR2 is YFSETQ. Deletions cut 0 bases from V and 5 bases from J, with 14 bases between. This CDR3 reads CASSLGGGGQTEAFF. CDR3 sequence (DNA): TGCGCCAGCAGCTTGGGAGGGGGAGGGCAAACTGAAGCTTTCTTT. The full variable domain, with the rest looked up from reference TRBV5-1 and TRBJ1-1, is KAGVTQTPRYLIKTRGQQVTLSCSPISGHRSVSWYQQTPGQGLQFLFEYFSETQRNKGNFPGRFSGRQFSNSRSEMNVSTLELGDSALYLCASSLGGGGQTEAFFGQGTRLTVV.

This chain joins TRBV14 and TRBJ2-2, with 7 bases lining up with TRBD2. Germline V gene data show CDR1 as SGHDN and CDR2 as FVKESK. This CDR3 is built from 16 residues. V shed 4 bases and J 1 base; nucleotides not matched to a gene: 6. The CDR3 here is CASSPWDYENTGELFF. In DNA, the CDR3 is TGTGCCAGCAGCCCCTGGGACTACGAGAACACCGGGGAGCTGTTTTTT.

This clone has only one observation. V usage is TRBV19 and J usage is TRBJ2-6, with 7 bases matching TRBD1. The CDR3 extends over 16 amino acids. The trim removed 8 bases at V and 0 bases at J, leaving 7 bases unmatched. Germline loops: CDR1 LNHDA, CDR2 SQIVND (reference sequence). CDR3 DNA sequence: TGTGCCAGTCGGGACAGCTACAACTCTGGGGCCAACGTCCTGACTTTC. Its translation: CASRDSYNSGANVLTF. Combining the CDR3 with reference TRBV19 and TRBJ2-6 gives the whole variable domain DGGITQSPKYLFRKEGQNVTLSCEQNLNHDAMYWYRQDPGQGLRLIYYSQIVNDFQKGDIAEGYSVSREKKESFPLTVTSAQKNPTAFYLCASRDSYNSGANVLTFGAGSRLTVL.

The chain couples TRBV18 to TRBJ1-5, with D perhaps matching TRBD1 (5 bases). Germline V gene lookup returns CDR1 KGHSH and CDR2 LQKENI. The CDR3 has 13 residues. V was cut by 3 bases and J by 6 bases, with 9 bases left in between. CDR3: CASSPGGVQPQHF. CDR3 nucleotides: TGTGCCAGCTCACCTGGGGGGGTTCAGCCCCAGCATTTT.

Remarks on this clone: One end of the junction does not line up with germline, which may come from a read error. In nucleotides, the CDR3 is TGTGCCAGTAGTTTAAAACAGGGGGGCGCTTTGTCTTCTCCTAATATCTTC. Its translation is CASSLKQGGALSSPNIF. This chain joins TRBV19 and TRBJ2-1, with 8 positions matching TRBD1. Germline values: CDR1 LNHDA, CDR2 SQIVND (reference sequence). The CDR3 sequence is 17 residues long. Based on the CDR3 plus reference TRBV19 and TRBJ2-1, the full variable domain is DGGITQSPKYLFRKEGQNVTLSCEQNLNHDAMYWYRQDPGQGLRLIYYSQIVNDFQKGDIAEGYSVSREKKESFPLTVTSAQKNPTAFYLCASSLKQGGALSSPNIFGPGTRLTVL.

The V and J genes are TRBV7-6 and TRBJ1-4, with no clear D. The ends were cut back, 5 bases at V and 3 bases at J, with 16 bases in the middle. CDR3 length: 16 residues. Germline values: CDR1 SGHVS, CDR2 FNYEAQ. CDR3 nucleotide sequence: TGTGCCAGCAGCCCGTCTAGCGGGCGCCCTAATGAAAAACTGTTTTTT. It yields the protein CASSPSSGRPNEKLFF.

This rearrangement joins TRBV11-3 to TRBJ1-5; tentatively, D is TRBD1 (6 bases). The germline V gene has CDR1 SGHNT and CDR2 YENEEA. There are 16 residues in the CDR3. V was clipped by 6 bases and J by 0 bases, with 15 bases between them. The CDR3 reads CASRPGQEFSNQPQHF. CDR3 DNA sequence: TGTGCCAGCAGACCGGGACAAGAGTTTAGCAATCAGCCCCAGCATTTT.

The chain has TRBV6-2 or TRBV6-3 and TRBJ2-1, with TRBD2 identical over 8 bases. CDR3 length equals 15 residues. With 2 bases clipped from V and 4 bases from J, the junction kept 4 bases outside the gene matches. Germline CDR1 reads MNHEY; CDR2 reads SVGEGT. CDR3 sequence: CASSYLRGGYNEQFF. The CDR3 DNA reads as TGTGCCAGCAGTTACCTCCGGGGGGGGTACAATGAGCAGTTCTTC.

This chain links TRBV28 with TRBJ2-5; 8 positions agree with TRBD2. Trimming cost V 2 bases and J 2 bases; bases outside gene matches: 4. The CDR3 length is 15 residues. Germline CDR1 is MDHEN and CDR2 is SYDVKM. CDR3 region: CASSLGRLAQETQYF. CDR3 in DNA: TGTGCCAGCAGTTTAGGGCGACTAGCGCAAGAGACCCAGTACTTC.

This rearrangement joins TRBV9 to TRBJ1-1, with a tentative D call TRBD1 (5 bases). The V end lost 0 bases, the J end lost 0 bases, and 9 bases lay between the germline ends. The CDR3 is 15 amino acids. CDR1 is SGDLS, CDR2 YYNGEE, per germline. The CDR3 DNA reads as TGTGCCAGCAGCGTAGCTGACAGCTTGAACACTGAAGCTTTCTTT. Translated: CASSVADSLNTEAFF.

CDR3: CASSPGALNTEAFF. CDR3 coding DNA: TGCGCCAGCAGTCCAGGGGCACTTAACACTGAAGCTTTCTTT. This chain connects TRBV10-1 to TRBJ1-1, with D tentatively TRBD1 (6 bases). CDR1 WNHNN and CDR2 SYGVQD come from the germline V gene (reference sequence). Trimming removed 5 bases from V and 2 bases from J, with 12 bases in between. There are 14 residues in the CDR3.

The rearrangement uses TRBV12-3 or TRBV12-4 and TRBJ1-1, with 7 nucleotides matching TRBD1. V gave up 6 bases and J gave up 3 bases; unmatched junction bases: 4. The CDR3 spans 13 residues. The CDR3 DNA reads as TGTGCCAGCAGCCGACAGGGAGACACTGAAGCTTTCTTT. The encoded protein is CASSRQGDTEAFF.

V is TRBV7-9 and J is TRBJ2-7; no firm D call. CDR3 length: 13 residues. Per germline, CDR1 SEHNR and CDR2 FQNEAQ (reference sequence). Deletions cut 6 bases from V and 2 bases from J, with 11 bases between. The CDR3 is CASSFDWTYEQYF. CDR3 sequence (DNA): TGTGCCAGCAGTTTCGACTGGACCTACGAGCAGTACTTC. Filled out from reference TRBV7-9 and TRBJ2-7, the complete variable domain reads DTGVSQNPRHKITKRGQNVTFRCDPISEHNRLYWYRQTLGQGPEFLTYFQNEAQLEKSRLLSDRFSAERPKGSFSTLEIQRTEQGDSAMYLCASSFDWTYEQYFGPGTRLTVT.

This chain links TRBV2 with TRBJ1-5; no clear D gene. The germline V and J ends were trimmed by 5 bases and 0 bases, with 11 bases remaining between them. Germline CDR1 and CDR2: SNHLY and FYNNEI. The CDR3 sequence is 15 residues long. CDR3 sequence reads: CASSYSGGSNQPQHF. As DNA, the CDR3 is TGTGCCAGCAGTTACTCGGGAGGTAGCAATCAGCCCCAGCATTTT. Full variable domain (remainder filled in from reference TRBV2 and TRBJ1-5): EPEVTQTPSHQVTQMGQEVILRCVPISNHLYFYWYRQILGQKVEFLVSFYNNEISEKSEIFDDQFSVERPDGSNFTLKIRSTKLEDSAMYFCASSYSGGSNQPQHFGDGTRLSIL.

The V call is TRBV27, the J call TRBJ2-7; 10 bases map to TRBD2. V lost 0 bases and J lost 2; bases outside the gene matches: 4. The CDR3 is 16 amino acids. In germline, CDR1 is MNHEY, CDR2 SMNVEV (reference sequence). The CDR3 DNA follows: TGTGCCAGCAGTTTATCTGTCGGACTAGCGGCCTACGAGCAGTACTTC. It yields the protein CASSLSVGLAAYEQYF.

This clone was detected once. CDR3 coding DNA: TGTGCCAGCAGCCCGCCGACAGCGTCCCACTCCTACGAGCAGTACTTC. Its protein is CASSPPTASHSYEQYF. The J gene is TRBJ2-7, the V gene TRBV7-9; perhaps TRBD1 as D (5 bases). Trimming removed 5 bases at V and 0 bases at J, with 17 bases between. Germline V gene sequence: CDR1 SEHNR, CDR2 FQNEAQ (reference sequence). The CDR3 length is 16 residues.

The chain uses TRBV19 and TRBJ2-1, with TRBD2 matching 10 bases. Trimming cost V 5 bases and J 4 bases; bases outside gene matches: 5. CDR1 and CDR2 from the germline V gene are LNHDA and SQIVND (reference sequence). The CDR3 has 15 residues. CDR3 sequence: CASSVLAGVYNEQFF. CDR3 DNA sequence: TGTGCCAGTAGTGTGCTAGCGGGGGTTTACAATGAGCAGTTCTTC. Filled out from reference TRBV19 and TRBJ2-1, the complete variable domain reads DGGITQSPKYLFRKEGQNVTLSCEQNLNHDAMYWYRQDPGQGLRLIYYSQIVNDFQKGDIAEGYSVSREKKESFPLTVTSAQKNPTAFYLCASSVLAGVYNEQFFGPGTRLTVL.

The rearrangement uses TRBV20-1 and TRBJ1-1; D unresolved. The germline gives CDR1 DFQATT, CDR2 SNEGSKA (reference sequence). The V end lost 3 bases, the J end lost 10 bases, and 15 bases lay between the germline ends. The CDR3 is 12 amino acids. The DNA of the CDR3 is TGCAGTGCTAGTCGGGGAGGGTTAGTAGCTTTCTTT. This encodes CSASRGGLVAFF.

The genes are TRBV7-9 and TRBJ1-2; the D gene is possibly TRBD1 (6 bases). This CDR3 contains 13 residues. Germline V gene data show CDR1 as SEHNR and CDR2 as FQNEAQ (reference sequence). V lost 1 base and J lost 8, with 11 bases in between. CDR3 region: CASSLGQGSGYTF. Written as DNA, the CDR3 is TGTGCCAGCAGCTTAGGCCAGGGGTCCGGCTACACCTTC.

The rearrangement links TRBV7-2 to TRBJ1-1, with D possibly being TRBD1 (6 bases). CDR1 and CDR2 (germline): SGHTA, FQGNSA. V was pared by 5 bases and J by 5 bases, with 15 bases between. The CDR3 has 14 amino acids. The CDR3 DNA reads TGTGCCAGCAGCCCACAAGGGGGAGTTACTGAAGCTTTCTTT. This codes for CASSPQGGVTEAFF.

The chain uses TRBV15 and TRBJ2-3, with 10 nucleotides matching TRBD1. Germline V CDR1 and CDR2: LNHNV, YYDKDF (reference sequence). The trim removed 4 bases at V and 3 bases at J, leaving 4 bases unmatched. CDR3 length equals 15 residues. The CDR3 loop is CATSNPGQGTDTQYF. The CDR3 DNA reads TGTGCCACCAGCAACCCGGGACAGGGGACAGATACGCAGTATTTT.

The chain recombines TRBV7-2 with TRBJ2-4, with D possibly TRBD1 on 7 matching bases. The CDR3 has 15 residues. V was pared by 5 bases and J by 7 bases, with 18 bases between. Per germline, CDR1 SGHTA and CDR2 FQGNSA. The CDR3: CASSTWGDSRNIQYF. DNA for the CDR3: TGTGCCAGCAGCACGTGGGGGGACAGTCGCAACATTCAGTACTTC.